This TCR beta chain was sequenced in a study of shared clonotypes between healthy human individuals. The authors split each subset's genomic DNA evenly across several immunoSEQ plates. Methods used by the authors: Junction-only immunoSEQ sequences carried no quality scores, so filtering differed. Profiled with immunoSEQ multiplex PCR; TCRdb holds only in-frame clones, not every one. Clone size and the V and J calls come from that table; the DNA yielded D and trimming. The sample carries 1.5 million to 2.5 million clones, approximately 95% recorded once. Note on this clone: Its antigen is as yet unknown.

CDR3 length equals 15 residues. CDR1 and CDR2 (germline): MNHEY, SVGAGI. Between the trimmed V and J ends, which lost 5 bases and 3 bases, there was a span of 16 bases. Naive CD8 isolation took CD45RO-negative cells positively selected for CCR7 and excluded terminally differentiated effector memory CD45RA+ cells. Study-level points and caveats: Estimated richness was generally greater in naive than memory subsets.

Material for sequencing was naive CD8+ T cells sorted from blood. The source is a man younger than 35 in good health. V usage is TRBV6-5 and J usage is TRBJ2-5, with D possibly matching TRBD2 (5 bases). In DNA, the CDR3 is TGTGCCAGCAGTGGGAAGCGGAGAGGAGAAGAGACCCAGTACTTC. Its translation is CASSGKRRGEETQYF.